What follows describes a single TCR beta chain. No cognate antigen has been identified for it. Base-call qualities are not available, and no considerably larger clone is one nucleotide away. This sample's treatment or condition label indicates: live attenuated yellow fever vaccine strain. At every blood-draw timepoint, two biological replicates of bulk PBMCs were collected. A standard Ficoll-Paque protocol was used to isolate PBMCs from peripheral blood. TriZol was used to extract RNA from bulk PBMCs, CD4 and CD8 fractions, and dextramer-positive and dextramer-negative fractions. Per the germline V gene, MDHEN is the CDR1 and SYDVKM is the CDR2. For this chain, trimming is 6 bases at the V end and 15 bases at the J end, and the number of junction bases without a gene match is 13. From the cysteine through the phenylalanine, the CDR3 covers 13 amino acids. CDR3 DNA only is kept here, 39 bases in frame from base 1.

Synthesis of TCR cDNA relied on 5'RACE template switching, a step that introduced a universal primer site along with unique molecular identifiers. cDNA synthesis was primed from both the TCR alpha and TCR beta constant segments. Libraries were amplified in two PCR steps, with sample barcodes and sequencing adapters added in the second step. Sequencing of libraries was performed on Illumina HiSeq 2500 (2x100 bp) or NovaSeq (2x150 bp). The authors processed their data as follows. MIGEC handled demultiplexing of reads and collapsing into UMI consensus sequences, while MiXCR performed V(D)J alignment. Using edgeR on replicate PBMC samples, clonotypes were called vaccine-responding if FDR was below 0.01 and the log2 fold change was above 5 up to day 15. Each bulk clonotype received a CD4 or CD8 identity based on whether the sequenced CD4 or CD8 repertoire contained that clonotype at higher abundance. The public sequencing data were trimmed at Q25 with fastp and processed into clonotypes with MiXCR by TCRdb, which kept only in-frame beta chains. Merged by CDR3 protein, the rows form single entries marked with the most common genes and DNA. TCRdb, not the original authors, processed these V and J calls. The sample data list 450,000 to 600,000 distinct CDR3 sequences, and approximately 13% of these were observed just once. The biggest ten clones account for 11% to 15% of the sample.

This record belongs to a study of T cells after yellow fever vaccination (dated by TCRdb to about 2019). Regarding the complete study: The SMART-Seq v4 Ultra Low Input RNA kit was used to prepare libraries from fractions with low cell numbers. To follow T-cell clones before and after primary and booster YFV17D yellow fever vaccination, bulk TCR alpha and beta repertoires were sequenced over time. Two healthy male donors, one aged 18 to 29 and one aged 30 to 40 years, made up the cohort. Bulk PBMC replicates and cell subsets were isolated from blood drawn at multiple timepoints before and after both primary and secondary immunization.

General findings and caveats noted by the study authors: Because only two donors were included in the study, the extent to which the findings can be generalized is limited. A small share of clonotypes occurred in both CD4 and CD8 compartments, likely arising from convergent recombination. Computational filtering was needed because FACS-sorted repertoires could contain abundant contaminating clonotypes from the bulk population. The secondary T-cell response was found to be weaker but faster than the primary response, with a peak reached on day 5 rather than on day 15. After the booster, most of the clones that had expanded following primary vaccination were detected again (almost 98% of CD4 and roughly 88% of CD8), which suggests that memory was broadly maintained.

The chain employs TRBV28 and TRBJ2-2, with 7 bases in between that match TRBD1. The sequences come from PBMCs, collected on the day of the yellow fever booster vaccination. This receptor was taken from a man aged 30 to 39 who received the YFV17D yellow fever vaccine. The CDR3 here reads CASSKPEQGFMFF. In nucleotides, the sequence is TGTGCCAGCAGCAAACCGGAACAGGGGTTCATGTTTTTT. When the CDR3 is completed using the reference TRBV28 and TRBJ2-2 genes on either side, the full variable domain is DVKVTQSSRYLVKRTGEKVFLECVQDMDHENMFWYRQDPGLGLRLIYFSYDVKMKEKGDIPEGYSVSREKKERFSLILESASTNQTSMYLCASSKPEQGFMFFGEGSRLTVL.